This T cell receptor beta chain was documented in a study of graft-versus-host responses after intestinal transplantation. Study summary: Following induction with anti-thymocyte globulin, all recipients were given tacrolimus and steroids for approximately 3 years.

Profiled with immunoSEQ multiplex PCR; TCRdb holds only in-frame clones, not every one. The sample consists of around 15,000 clones, around 87% of them appearing once. J lost 5 bases, V lost 0 bases, and 3 bases had no gene match. CDR1 is SGDLS, CDR2 YYNGEE, per germline. The CDR3 contains 16 residues. This rearrangement joins TRBV9 to TRBJ2-2; 11 bases align to TRBD2. The sample here was bone marrow, taken 120 to 130 days after intestinal transplantation. This TCR came from a human patient who received an intestinal transplant, so some T cells may come from the graft donor. The CDR3 bases are TGTGCCAGCAGCGTAGCACTAGCGGGAGATACCGGGGAGCTGTTTTTT. This sequence encodes CASSVALAGDTGELFF.